A single sample is the source of the 21 T cell receptor beta chains below, sequenced in a study of blood T cell repertoires in COVID-19. TCRdb's table, derived via immunoSEQ multiplex PCR, lists solely in-frame clones and lacks some. The data contain fewer than 300,000 clones, 65% to 90% of them seen just once; the ten biggest clones take up about 14%. Sequencing input: peripheral blood. The receptors here all came from a human donor in a cohort sampled during active COVID-19.

The V and J genes are TRBV7-2 and TRBJ2-7; 10 nucleotides agree with TRBD2. The germline V gene has CDR1 SGHTA and CDR2 FQGNSA. CDR3 length: 16 amino acids. The trim removed 0 bases at V and 6 bases at J, leaving 8 bases unmatched. In DNA form, the CDR3 reads TGTGCCAGCAGCTTAGCGGTAACTAGCGGGAAGGGCGAGCAGTACTTC. Translation: CASSLAVTSGKGEQYF.

This chain connects TRBV7-6 to TRBJ2-6; possible D gene TRBD2, 6 bases. CDR1 is SGHVS and CDR2 is FNYEAQ in the germline V gene. V lost 5 bases, J lost 0 bases, and 26 bases lay in between. This CDR3 is built from 21 residues. The CDR3 coding sequence is TGTGCCAGCAGCAAAAACCCAATGGAGGGGCACTTCCACTCTGGGGCCAACGTCCTGACTTTC. This gives the protein CASSKNPMEGHFHSGANVLTF.

The CDR3 loop reads CASSADSPNYGYTF. Here the CDR3 DNA reads TGCGCCAGCAGCGCGGACAGCCCTAACTATGGCTACACCTTC. The chain joins TRBV5-1 to TRBJ1-2, with TRBD1 as a possible D gene (6 bases). The germline V gene encodes CDR1 SGHRS and CDR2 YFSETQ. The CDR3 runs 14 residues. The ends were cut back, 4 bases at V and 0 bases at J, with 10 bases in the middle.

The chain has TRBV5-1 and TRBJ2-2, with D perhaps matching TRBD1 (5 bases). This CDR3 contains 15 residues. The germline gives CDR1 SGHRS, CDR2 YFSETQ. Between the trimmed V and J ends, which lost 1 base and 4 bases, there was a span of 11 bases. The CDR3 region is CASSLSLTVTGELFF. The CDR3 nucleotides are TGCGCCAGCAGCTTGTCTTTGACAGTCACCGGGGAGCTGTTTTTT.

The rearrangement uses TRBV5-5 and TRBJ1-5; 11 bases are shared with TRBD1. Germline V gene data show CDR1 as SGHKS and CDR2 as YYEKEE (reference sequence). CDR3 length equals 16 residues. With 4 bases clipped from V and 8 bases from J, the junction kept 11 bases outside the gene matches. Written as DNA, the CDR3 is TGTGCCAGCAGCACCTTGCCCGGGACAGGGGGTGAGCCCCAGCATTTT. It specifies CASSTLPGTGGEPQHF.

In this sample, this clone turned up a few times. The chain is built from TRBV6-5 and TRBJ2-1, with D possibly TRBD1 on 5 matching bases. Germline assignment: CDR1 MNHEY and CDR2 SVGAGI. The CDR3 length is 14 residues. With 4 bases removed from V and 0 bases from J, the gap between germline ends came to 7 bases. CDR3 in DNA: TGTGCCAGCAGTTTTAGGGGCTCCTACAATGAGCAGTTCTTC. It yields the protein CASSFRGSYNEQFF.

The chain has TRBV20-1 and TRBJ1-1; D possibly corresponds to TRBD1 (5 bases). CDR3 size: 11 residues. The germline V gene encodes CDR1 DFQATT and CDR2 SNEGSKA (reference sequence). The CDR3 is CKGAGNTEAFF. In DNA, the CDR3 is TGCAAAGGGGCCGGGAACACTGAAGCTTTCTTT.

The genes are TRBV19 and TRBJ2-2; possible D gene TRBD1, 5 bases. Trimming removed 9 bases from V and 3 bases from J, with 8 bases in between. Germline V gene sequence: CDR1 LNHDA, CDR2 SQIVND (reference sequence). This CDR3 has 12 residues. The CDR3 region is CARGHDTGELFF. The CDR3 DNA reads TGTGCCAGGGGGCACGACACCGGGGAGCTGTTTTTT.

The chain is built from TRBV6-5 and TRBJ2-7, with a tentative D call TRBD2 (6 bases). V lost 7 bases to trimming and J lost 5 bases, with 21 bases between them. The CDR3 totals 15 residues. Germline V lookup: CDR1 MNHEY, CDR2 SVGAGI. This CDR3 is CASTSVLASSNEQYF. The CDR3, as DNA: TGTGCCAGCACTTCCGTCCTAGCGAGTTCCAACGAGCAGTACTTC.

V gene TRBV28 combines with J gene TRBJ2-7, with TRBD2 matching 9 bases. This CDR3 is built from 14 residues. Trimming took 6 bases from V and 2 from J; bases not matched to a gene: 5. Germline values: CDR1 MDHEN, CDR2 SYDVKM. The CDR3 nucleotides are TGTGCCAGCAGCTTCTCTAGCGGGGCCTACGAGCAGTACTTC. Protein product: CASSFSSGAYEQYF.

J is TRBJ1-1 and V is TRBV6-5; D is perhaps TRBD1 (6 bases). This CDR3 is 14 amino acids long. Germline CDR1 is MNHEY and CDR2 is SVGAGI. Trimming pared 11 bases from V and 6 bases from J, leaving 22 bases between. The CDR3 loop reads CAASKGGVRAEAFF. The CDR3 coding sequence is TGTGCCGCCAGCAAGGGGGGGGTTCGGGCTGAAGCTTTCTTT.

J is TRBJ1-2 and V is TRBV4-3, with TRBD1 matching 9 bases. The V gene end was trimmed by 4 bases and the J gene end by 3 bases; junction bases not matched to a gene: 6. The germline gives CDR1 LGHNA, CDR2 YSLEER. CDR3 length equals 15 residues. DNA for the CDR3: TGCGCCAGCAGCCCGGGACAGGGCGGGTACTATGGCTACACCTTC. It is translated as CASSPGQGGYYGYTF.

The V and J genes are TRBV5-1 and TRBJ2-5; a possible D gene is TRBD2 (7 bases). The V end lost 0 bases, the J end lost 3 bases, and 9 bases lay between the germline ends. Germline V gene sequence: CDR1 SGHRS, CDR2 YFSETQ. The CDR3 extends over 14 amino acids. The CDR3 nucleotides are TGCGCCAGCAGCTTGGTAGGGGGGGAAGAGACCCAGTACTTC. Protein sequence: CASSLVGGEETQYF.

CDR3: CASGREDYGYTF. CDR3 DNA sequence: TGTGCCAGCGGCAGGGAGGACTATGGCTACACCTTC. This chain connects TRBV6-6 to TRBJ1-2; TRBD1 might be the D (5 bases). Per germline, CDR1 MNHNY and CDR2 SVGAGI (reference sequence). This CDR3 has 12 amino acids. V was clipped by 8 bases and J by 3 bases, with 10 bases between them.

The rearrangement uses TRBV9 and TRBJ2-2; D perhaps matches TRBD2 (6 bases). V lost 8 bases and J 6 bases, leaving 20 bases between the germline ends. The CDR3 sequence is 15 residues long. CDR1 is SGDLS and CDR2 is YYNGEE in the germline V gene. This chain's CDR3 is CARQFGGLGAGELFF. In DNA, the CDR3 is TGTGCCAGGCAGTTCGGAGGGCTAGGAGCCGGGGAGCTGTTTTTT.

This chain connects TRBV18 to TRBJ1-5, with D perhaps matching TRBD1 (5 bases). V was trimmed by 3 bases and J by 0 bases, leaving 12 bases between them. The CDR3 spans 16 residues. In germline, CDR1 is KGHSH, CDR2 LQKENI. CDR3 coding DNA: TGTGCCAGCTCACCTCGGGGGGTGAATAGCAATCAGCCCCAGCATTTT. This sequence encodes CASSPRGVNSNQPQHF.

The chain combines TRBV10-3 with TRBJ2-2; D perhaps matches TRBD2 (5 bases). The CDR3 runs to 16 residues. CDR1 and CDR2 from the germline V gene are ENHRY and SYGVKD. The V gene lost 4 bases and the J gene lost 3 bases, with 15 bases spanning the gap. The CDR3 DNA sequence: TGTGCCATCAGTGCGCACGGGGATGGGGACACCGGGGAGCTGTTTTTT. Amino acids: CAISAHGDGDTGELFF.

The chain employs TRBV7-2 and TRBJ2-5, with TRBD1 matching 7 bases. V shed 7 bases, J shed 3 bases, and the junction held 8 bases outside the gene matches. From germline, CDR1 is SGHTA and CDR2 FQGNSA. The CDR3 covers 14 residues. The CDR3 loop reads CASNQGQWEETQYF. The CDR3, as DNA: TGTGCCAGCAACCAGGGACAGTGGGAAGAGACCCAGTACTTC.

J is TRBJ2-1 and V is TRBV6-4, with 9 bases fitting TRBD2. The germline CDR1 and CDR2 sequences are MRHNA and SNTAGT. The V segment lost 8 bases and the J segment 8 bases; nucleotides outside the gene matches: 16. The CDR3 has 16 amino acids. The CDR3 here is CASVNAFSGSFDEQFF. CDR3 in DNA: TGTGCCAGCGTAAACGCCTTTAGCGGGAGTTTCGATGAGCAGTTCTTC.

V gene TRBV29-1 combines with J gene TRBJ2-3; D perhaps matches TRBD2 (5 bases). V shed 4 bases and J shed 3 bases, with 11 bases lying between them. The CDR3 consists of 13 residues. Germline V gene data show CDR1 as SQVTM and CDR2 as ANQGSEA. The CDR3 bases are TGCAGCGTTGTAGCGAGCGCGACAGATACGCAGTATTTT. Its translation: CSVVASATDTQYF.

The gene calls are TRBV19 and TRBJ2-1, with 10 positions matching TRBD2. The CDR3 runs 15 residues. V lost 1 base and J lost 6; bases outside the gene matches: 3. Germline CDR1 and CDR2: LNHDA and SQIVND (reference sequence). The CDR3 reads CASSIASGSRNEQFF. For the CDR3, the DNA is TGTGCCAGTAGTATAGCTAGCGGGAGTCGCAATGAGCAGTTCTTC.